This T cell receptor beta chain was recorded in a study of cytomegalovirus exposure and HLA in healthy donors. Primers: 60 Vbeta forward and 13 Jbeta reverse. Sequencing used immunoSEQ multiplex PCR; TCRdb keeps in-frame clones, though not all of them. The data hold 180,000 or so clones, with approximately 81% observed a single time. The CDR3 is 13 residues long. V was clipped by 3 bases and J by 6 bases, with 8 bases between them. Per germline, CDR1 LGHNA and CDR2 YNFKEQ. The sequenced material came from PBMCs. This TCR was sampled from a male donor in good health and CMV-seronegative. The V gene is TRBV4-2, the J gene TRBJ2-2; D unclear. DNA of the CDR3: TGTGCCAGCAGCCATATATGTCCCGGGGAGCTGTTTTTT. It is translated as CASSHICPGELFF.